The clone carrying this TCR beta chain appeared many times. TCRdb re-called the 5' RACE reads through MiXCR, storing one row per CDR3 protein. This sample carries 500,000 to 650,000 distinct CDR3 sequences, roughly a fifth of them seen once, and the ten largest clones take 7% to 9%. The entry originates in a study of T-cell memory formation after mild COVID-19. The V gene's germline CDR1 is GTSNPN and CDR2 SVGIG (reference sequence). Deletions cut 3 bases from V and 6 bases from J, with 15 bases between. This CDR3 spans 14 amino acids. This chain joins TRBV30 and TRBJ2-1; the D is unclear. The clonotype originates from an adult woman who had mild COVID-19 (a few samples of this study predate the infection). Cell type and time point are not known. The sequenced sample consisted of PBMCs or a T cell subset sorted from them (not recorded which). CDR3 bases: TGTGCCTGGAGGGCCCTCGGACGGACCAATGAGCAGTTCTTC. Its protein product is CAWRALGRTNEQFF.